This T cell receptor (beta chain) was retrieved from a study of blood T cell repertoires in COVID-19. On the study more broadly: Acute and convalescent COVID-19 specimens originated in the United States, Italy and Spain. The cDNA or gDNA used as material had been derived from T cells, B-cell-depleted T cells, or PBMCs.

Germline CDR1 MNHEY, CDR2 SMNVEV (reference sequence). This CDR3 has 15 residues. J gave up 10 bases and V 6 bases, and 12 bases lay outside the gene matches. In the authors' workflow: For nucleated cells, counts were estimated from reference gene primer amplification. Sequencing used immunoSEQ multiplex PCR; TCRdb keeps in-frame clones, though not all of them. Clone size and the V and J calls come from that table; the DNA yielded D and trimming. The table records 360,000 or so clones, about nine tenths of them present only once. During active infection, Seattle patients enrolled and were then monitored through disease.

Input material: peripheral blood. J is TRBJ1-6 and V is TRBV27; 7 nucleotides match TRBD1. The TCR sequence derives from a woman in her sixties with COVID-19, enrolled during active disease. Written as DNA, the CDR3 is TGTGCCAGCAGGCCTCGGACAGGACTCGACTCACCCCTCCACTTT. Its protein is CASRPRTGLDSPLHF.